The source of this T cell receptor beta chain is a study of cytomegalovirus exposure and HLA in healthy donors (dated by TCRdb to about 2017). For the wider study: In an earlier analysis of under 600 of the donors, less than 350 Gb of sequence data and some 100 million unique TCR beta sequences from about 190 million T cells were reported. An early release that covered about 600 HLA-typed donors contained about 300 gigabases of sequencing data and 85 million to 100 million unique TCR sequences. Of the roughly 400 genotyped donors, 65% to 90% fell in the genetic ancestry cluster associated with self-reported Caucasian donors. The study aimed to test whether signatures of past pathogen exposure could be identified by cataloging public T cell receptors. Using immunosequencing, the study profiled T cell repertoires from about 610 subjects and related those repertoires to cytomegalovirus serostatus. Besides the first cohort of 666 subjects, a separate validation cohort made up of over a hundred different subjects was used. High-throughput TCR immunosequencing, statistical association of individual TCRs with disease status, and machine learning were combined to predict cytomegalovirus infection status. In a later analysis, previously published TCR beta repertoires from 600 to 850 donors were re-analyzed and high-resolution HLA genotyping was added so that TCR occurrence patterns could be studied. The later analysis used no new phenotypic data to find candidate immune exposures, relying instead on TCR beta sequences and their occurrence across donors. An earlier analysis of about 600 of the donors used high-throughput TCR beta sequencing to judge whether each TCR beta V gene segment behaved as functional or pseudogenic. Donor age, sex, ethnicity and CMV serostatus were collected together with the repertoire data. A later genetic analysis used genome-wide SNP genotypes for about 55% of the 666 donors, treating that subset as a discovery cohort. Every discovery cohort repertoire had been produced on one sequencing platform. Both class I and class II loci were covered by HLA typing, at four-digit resolution. The number of donors typed differed by locus, with about 629-640 for A, B, C, DRB1 and DQB1, more than 500 for DQA1, 600 to 610 for DPA1, and roughly 450 for DPB1. Roughly 5 DR-DQ haplotypes were handled as single units for association and clustering, since linkage in the cohort was strong. Across approximately 400 genotyped donors of the cohort, an average of roughly 230,000 unique TCR beta nucleotide sequences per donor were sequenced, and roughly a sixth of those sequences were non-productive.

From the cysteine up to the phenylalanine, the CDR3 has a length of 16 residues. CDR3 DNA is the only sequence kept; it has 48 bases, read in frame from the first base. The CDR1 and CDR2 encoded by the germline V gene are SGHNT and YENEEA. Here V drops 5 bases and J drops 8 bases, and the junction holds 10 bases not matched to any gene. Findings and caveats that apply to the study as a whole: The cohort was sequenced for TCR beta chains only, and without alpha or paired-chain data the features that could be detected were limited. A total of around 150 TCR beta chains were listed by the study as associated with cytomegalovirus. Correlated functional status among segregating V segments might reflect linkage disequilibrium, but an unknown experimental factor could not be ruled out. An earlier analysis of around 600 of the donors showed that most TCR beta V segments appeared in productive rearrangements either about 87% or about 30% of the time, which broadly matched IMGT annotations. A later analysis reported that several top co-occurrence clusters appeared linked to parvovirus B19, influenza, CMV and Epstein-Barr virus. A few of the identified cytomegalovirus-associated TCR beta chains were confirmed in vitro to be specific for cytomegalovirus antigens. According to a later analysis, TCR association rates differed among HLA loci, with DRB1 alleles showing the most associated TCRs and HLA-C alleles showing the fewest. Strong co-occurrence of HLA alleles, especially DR and DQ, made assigning TCR associations to individual alleles difficult. A later genetic analysis associated a missense DCLRE1C variant with V-gene and J-gene trimming of TCR beta chains, and an independent cohort replicated the association. Because the 87-base-pair reads could not distinguish some IMGT-functional V segments, including TRBV6-2 and TRBV6-3, those segments were excluded. In a later genetic analysis, fewer N-insertions in productive TCRs were reported among donors in an Asian-associated ancestry cluster than the roughly 640-donor mean. A group of highly shared sequence variants was considered likely to be a technical artifact of the sequencing pipeline. The only immune exposure information available for the cohort was CMV serostatus. The classifier was reported to diagnose cytomegalovirus status with high specificity and sensitivity in both the original and validation cohorts. A further reported finding was that TCR beta sequences accurately predicted the HLA-A and HLA-B alleles for most subjects in the first cohort. Because counts were too low, roughly 17 rarely observed V segments, including chromosome 9 orphons, were left out of the earlier analysis of 500 to 750 of the donors. A later analysis found that HLA-associated TCR beta chains were more clonally expanded and had lower generation probabilities than equally common non-associated chains. While some public TCRs were present in many individuals, most TCR sequences turned up only very rarely across donors. A later analysis associated roughly 17,000 TCR beta sequences with specific HLA alleles at a false discovery rate of 0.05. Because HLA typing was unavailable for some donors at each locus, only the typed subset was used in association tests. According to a later analysis, most CMV-associated TCR beta chains appeared to be HLA-restricted, and the HLA associations seemed to be driven largely by CMV exposure. The authors suggested that the approach could potentially be extended to other disease states and immunological phenotypes. The presence/absence analyses assumed that sequencing depth was roughly uniform across donors, and that assumption may not be true.

The library was made by the immunoSEQ multiplex PCR assay. For the multiplex PCR, a mixture combining 60 forward primers for TCR Vbeta segments and 13 reverse primers for TCR Jbeta segments was used. The CDR3 region of rearranged TCR beta genes was amplified from genomic DNA with a multiplex PCR assay. The amplified TCR beta libraries were sequenced on the Illumina HiSeq System as 87-base-pair reads. The published analysis was carried out like this. A later analysis counted around 72 million unique TCR beta chains across the 650 to 700 repertoires, and 10 million to 11 million of these chains were shared by at least two donors. Raw reads were error-corrected and collapsed into unique sequences with a nearest-neighbor algorithm that merged closely related sequences to remove PCR and sequencing errors. V, D and J gene segments were assigned by aligning CDR3 sequences to IMGT reference sequences. For a sequence to be retained, at least a six-nucleotide match to both a V gene segment and a J gene segment was required. A rearrangement was called productive if the CDR3 had no stop codons and remained in frame with V and J, and every other rearrangement was called non-productive. CDR3 was defined by IMGT convention, running from the second conserved V-encoded cysteine to the conserved J-encoded phenylalanine. In an earlier analysis of just under 600 of the donors, sequences lacking an unambiguous match to a single V gene segment were excluded. In an earlier analysis of 587 of the donors, V segments were called functional above 56.7% productive rearrangements and were called segregating when the between-donor standard deviation exceeded 5%. A statistical classification framework was built for diagnosing cytomegalovirus status from the catalog of TCR beta chain sequences. A later analysis assigned V and J genes by comparing TCR nucleotide sequences with IMGT/GENE-DB human TR gene sequences. Using the TCRdist pipeline, a later analysis assigned CDR3 sequences along with most-parsimonious VDJ recombination scenarios. In a later analysis, each TCR beta chain was defined by its CDR3 amino acid sequence together with its V-gene family, and reads without a unique V-gene family were excluded. As a way to deal with suspected cross-contamination and a sequencing artifact, a later analysis dropped approximately 590 nucleotide sequences that were highly shared and had low generation probability. In a later analysis, a clonal expansion index for each public chain was calculated from normalized within-repertoire ranks of inferred template counts. In a later analysis, generation probabilities were computed with a VDJ recombination model fitted to out-of-frame rearrangements, and the resulting probabilities were checked against IGoR. In a later analysis, TCR-TCR, TCR-HLA and TCR-CMV co-occurrence was scored with hypergeometric tests, and a repertoire-size bias correction was applied to TCR pairs. False discovery rates were estimated in a later analysis by permuting HLA or CMV assignments 20 times. In a later analysis, co-occurring TCRs were grouped using DBSCAN, with TCRdist sequence similarity added in when clustering inside HLA-allele-positive subsets. For co-occurrence clustering, repertoires with fewer than 30,000 or more than 120,000 public chains were excluded, along with 5 or 6 repertoires with anomalous nucleotide sharing. TCRdb retrieved this table from immuneACCESS and kept in-frame rearrangements only. Not all clones are present; in checked studies, unresolved V genes account for under half, and no reason is known for the remainder. V and J calls and clone size are as listed in that table; D and trimming were resolved from the DNA. This sample's table carries 100,000 to 150,000 clones. The top ten hold 2.2% of the sample.

In total, roughly 670 healthy bone marrow donors made up the cohort. Cohort members were all nominally healthy when sampled, although unrecorded immune exposures were likely present. The donor was CMV seronegative and belonged to the group of 352 seronegative cohort members. Every donor gave a peripheral blood sample, and the peripheral blood mononuclear cells from that sample were used for TCR beta sequencing. The Qiagen DNeasy Blood Extraction Kit was used to extract genomic DNA from the blood cell samples. Notes on this clone: Its antigen specificity is not known.

Rearrangement joined TRBV11-3 to TRBJ2-3, and 13 junctional nucleotides match TRBD2. The sequenced material came from PBMCs. This receptor was taken from a middle-aged man in good health and CMV-seronegative. Here the CDR3 is given as CASSGDGTSGMGTQYF. The nucleotide sequence is given as TGTGCCAGCAGCGGTGACGGGACTAGCGGGATGGGTACGCAGTATTTT.